A single sample is the source of the 11 T cell receptor beta chains below, sequenced in a study of blood T cell repertoires in COVID-19. Measured with immunoSEQ multiplex PCR; TCRdb has only the in-frame clones, and not every one. The table includes 200,000 to 300,000 clones, approximately 84% detected once. Source material: peripheral blood. The receptors originated from a human donor in a cohort sampled during active COVID-19.

The chain recombines TRBV7-9 with TRBJ2-4; 8 positions agree with TRBD1. Germline V gene data show CDR1 as SEHNR and CDR2 as FQNEAQ (reference sequence). V lost 3 bases to trimming and J lost 0 bases; unmatched junction nucleotides: 7. The CDR3 extends over 17 amino acids. The CDR3 is CASSLGAGGEAKNIQYF. In DNA form, the CDR3 reads TGTGCCAGCAGCTTGGGGGCAGGGGGCGAAGCCAAAAACATTCAGTACTTC.

The chain's CDR3 is CAISEPTTGVTYEQYF. CDR3 nucleotides: TGTGCCATCAGTGAGCCCACGACGGGGGTTACCTACGAGCAGTACTTC. This sequence joins TRBV10-3 and TRBJ2-7; D possibly corresponds to TRBD2 (6 bases). The CDR3 is made up of 16 amino acids. The ends were cut back, 2 bases at V and 2 bases at J, with 16 bases in the middle. Germline-derived CDR1 and CDR2 are ENHRY and SYGVKD.

This clone came up once. Other nucleotide sequences from this sample produce the same CDR3. The V call is TRBV18, the J call TRBJ1-1; D perhaps matches TRBD1 (6 bases). The CDR3 has 14 residues. V lost 2 bases to trimming and J lost 1 base, with 8 bases between them. Germline V gives CDR1 KGHSH, CDR2 LQKENI. In DNA, the CDR3 is TGTGCCAGCTCACCATTGGGACAGAACACTGAAGCTTTCTTT. Protein: CASSPLGQNTEAFF.

The chain employs TRBV24-1 and TRBJ2-7, with a weak D call TRBD1 (5 bases). Trimming took off 4 bases at V and 5 bases at J, with 11 bases between the two ends. The CDR3 contains 13 residues. Germline V gives CDR1 KGHDR, CDR2 SFDVKD. Here the CDR3 reads CATSEPQGNEQYF. The CDR3 DNA is TGTGCCACCAGTGAACCTCAGGGTAACGAGCAGTACTTC.

The rearrangement uses TRBV9 and TRBJ1-2; 7 bases map to TRBD1. The trim removed 4 bases at V and 5 bases at J, leaving 8 bases unmatched. This CDR3 has 14 residues. The germline CDR1 and CDR2 sequences are SGDLS and YYNGEE. CDR3 region: CASSSGTVLYGYTF. CDR3 bases: TGTGCCAGCAGCTCCGGGACAGTTCTATATGGCTACACCTTC.

The chain uses TRBV4-3 and TRBJ2-4; 14 bases line up with TRBD2. After removal of 4 bases from V and 3 bases from J, the junction contained 5 bases not matched to a gene. CDR1 and CDR2 (germline): LGHNA, YSLEER. The CDR3 spans 17 residues. CDR3: CASSRGLAGGVKNIQYF. Written as DNA, the CDR3 is TGCGCCAGCAGCCGCGGACTAGCGGGGGGCGTCAAAAACATTCAGTACTTC.

This clone is a singleton in its sample. The rearrangement uses TRBV10-3 and TRBJ2-1; 8 nucleotides agree with TRBD2. Per the germline V gene, CDR1 is ENHRY and CDR2 is SYGVKD. CDR3 size: 14 residues. The V gene end was trimmed by 6 bases and the J gene end by 10 bases; junction bases not matched to a gene: 11. The CDR3 here is CAIRKTGGLDEQFF. CDR3 nucleotides: TGTGCCATCAGGAAAACGGGGGGGTTGGACGAGCAGTTCTTC.

This chain connects TRBV19 to TRBJ1-3; no firm D call. The CDR3 extends over 15 amino acids. The V gene's germline CDR1 is LNHDA and CDR2 SQIVND (reference sequence). V was cut by 3 bases and J by 0 bases, with 9 bases left in between. The CDR3, as DNA: TGTGCCAGTAGTATGAGTGTGTCCTCTGGAAACACCATATATTTT. Residues: CASSMSVSSGNTIYF.

V usage is TRBV10-1 and J usage is TRBJ1-1, with 11 nucleotides matching TRBD1. The ends lost 3 bases at V and 4 bases at J; junction bases unmatched: 7. The CDR3 spans 16 residues. Germline V gene lookup returns CDR1 WNHNN and CDR2 SYGVQD (reference sequence). The CDR3 reads CASSDPSGTGGTEAFF. The CDR3 DNA sequence: TGCGCCAGCAGTGACCCATCCGGGACAGGGGGCACTGAAGCTTTCTTT.

J is TRBJ2-1 and V is TRBV6-5, with D uncertain. CDR3 size: 16 residues. Germline V CDR1 and CDR2: MNHEY, SVGAGI. Trimming took 3 bases from V and 0 from J, leaving 12 bases between them. CDR3: CASSYTPLSSYNEQFF. CDR3 nucleotides: TGTGCCAGCAGTTATACCCCCTTGAGCTCCTACAATGAGCAGTTCTTC.

The chain is built from TRBV2 and TRBJ1-6; no definite D call. V was cut by 8 bases and J by 6 bases, with 20 bases left in between. The V gene's germline CDR1 is SNHLY and CDR2 FYNNEI. The CDR3 covers 16 residues. As DNA, the CDR3 is TGTGCCAGCTCGGTGAGCGGGAGATTAGTTAATTCACCCCTCCACTTT. Amino acid sequence: CASSVSGRLVNSPLHF.